The 30 T cell receptor beta chains below all came from one sample that was sequenced in a study of OX40 agonist ivuxolimab in advanced cancers. The protocol used for the library was the immunoSEQ multiplex PCR assay. The source is immuneACCESS, and TCRdb retained only in-frame sequences with V and J called. Part of the clones is not carried over; for the studies checked, unresolved V genes explain less than half of this, and the remainder is unexplained. This sample gives about 110,000 clones in total; roughly 90% of them show up just once. Of the sample, less than 0.3% is held by the ten largest clones. Source: CD4+ or CD8+ T cells sorted from blood, taken in a trial of the OX40 agonist ivuxolimab. The receptors were sampled from an adult with an advanced solid tumor such as melanoma, head and neck, liver or kidney cancer.

V gene TRBV7-9 combines with J gene TRBJ2-5, with D maybe TRBD1 (6 bases). Germline V gives CDR1 SEHNR, CDR2 FQNEAQ (reference sequence). V was shortened by 3 bases and J by 1 base, with 12 bases between the two germline ends. The CDR3 extends over 15 amino acids. The chain's CDR3 is CASSFVTGSQETQYF. The CDR3 DNA sequence: TGTGCCAGCAGCTTCGTTACAGGGTCCCAAGAGACCCAGTACTTC.

This sequence joins TRBV5-1 and TRBJ1-4; 8 bases match TRBD1. Germline V CDR1 and CDR2: SGHRS, YFSETQ. After removal of 3 bases from V and 7 bases from J, the junction contained 5 bases not matched to a gene. This CDR3 region has 14 residues. This CDR3 is CASSSSGTGEKLFF. For the CDR3, the DNA is TGCGCCAGCAGCTCATCCGGGACAGGTGAAAAACTGTTTTTT.

This rearrangement joins TRBV18 to TRBJ2-7, with D perhaps matching TRBD1 (6 bases). CDR1 and CDR2 from the germline V gene are KGHSH and LQKENI. V shed 6 bases and J shed 9 bases, with 27 bases lying between them. The CDR3 spans 16 residues. The CDR3 nucleotides are TGTGCCAGCTCTCTAGCAGGGGCCGGGCGGAATGGACGGCAGTACTTC. It specifies CASSLAGAGRNGRQYF.

This clone has only a few counts. The chain combines TRBV5-5 with TRBJ1-1; D might be TRBD1 (5 bases). The CDR3 is 15 amino acids. Germline V gives CDR1 SGHKS, CDR2 YYEKEE (reference sequence). The ends were cut back, 0 bases at V and 4 bases at J, with 13 bases in the middle. The CDR3 is CASSLVSQGGTEAFF. CDR3 nucleotide sequence: TGTGCCAGCAGCTTGGTCTCGCAGGGAGGCACTGAAGCTTTCTTT.

This chain connects TRBV7-2 to TRBJ1-3, with no clear D. This CDR3 region has 13 residues. Germline-derived CDR1 and CDR2 are SGHTA and FQGNSA. With 5 bases removed from V and 1 base from J, the gap between germline ends came to 6 bases. CDR3 DNA: TGTGCCAGCAGCCCAATGTCTGGAAACACCATATATTTT. It encodes CASSPMSGNTIYF.

This chain uses TRBV10-1 with TRBJ2-7; 10 bases align to TRBD1. The V segment lost 3 bases and the J segment 7 bases; nucleotides outside the gene matches: 6. Germline values: CDR1 WNHNN, CDR2 SYGVQD (reference sequence). The CDR3 runs 14 residues. The CDR3 DNA follows: TGCGCCAGCAGTGAAGGACAGGGGGTAAGAGAGCAGTACTTC. Translated: CASSEGQGVREQYF.

V gene TRBV7-2 combines with J gene TRBJ1-1; D possibly corresponds to TRBD1 (5 bases). This CDR3 has 10 amino acids. Trimming pared 5 bases from V and 8 bases from J, leaving 6 bases between. CDR1 is SGHTA and CDR2 is FQGNSA in the germline V gene. The CDR3 DNA follows: TGTGCCAGCAGCGACAGAGAAGCTTTCTTT. It translates to CASSDREAFF.

The chain employs TRBV5-1 and TRBJ1-1; unclear D gene. This CDR3 is 13 amino acids long. Deletions cut 1 base from V and 3 bases from J, with 7 bases between. CDR1 and CDR2 from the germline V gene are SGHRS and YFSETQ. In DNA, the CDR3 is TGCGCCAGCAGCTTGAAGGAGGACACTGAAGCTTTCTTT. Translation: CASSLKEDTEAFF.

This clone was seen only once. The chain is built from TRBV28 and TRBJ2-1; D uncertain. Germline CDR1 MDHEN, CDR2 SYDVKM. Trimming pared 4 bases from V and 6 bases from J, leaving 4 bases between. The CDR3 has 11 amino acids. The DNA for the CDR3 is TGTGCCAGCAGTTCGACCAATGAGCAGTTCTTC. The encoded protein is CASSSTNEQFF.

CDR3 loop: CASRTGNNSPLHF. CDR3 coding DNA: TGTGCCAGCAGGACAGGGAATAATTCACCCCTCCACTTT. The J gene is TRBJ1-6, the V gene TRBV6-5, with TRBD1 identical over 7 bases. CDR3 length equals 13 residues. The germline CDR1 and CDR2 sequences are MNHEY and SVGAGI. J gave up 5 bases and V 6 bases, and 1 base lay outside the gene matches.

This CDR3 reads CASSPGQGNEKLFF. The CDR3 DNA reads TGTGCCAGCAGCCCCGGACAGGGGAATGAAAAACTGTTTTTT. This chain links TRBV7-9 with TRBJ1-4; 9 bases line up with TRBD1. Trimming removed 5 bases from V and 5 bases from J; junction bases left unmatched: 3. Germline CDR1 SEHNR, CDR2 FQNEAQ (reference sequence). CDR3 size: 14 residues.

V is TRBV14 and J is TRBJ2-2; D remains ambiguous. V dropped 3 bases and J dropped 5 bases, with 7 bases sitting between them. Germline lookup yields CDR1 SGHDN and CDR2 FVKESK. The CDR3 is 13 amino acids. CDR3 sequence reads: CASSQWETGELFF. For the CDR3, the DNA is TGTGCCAGCAGCCAGTGGGAAACCGGGGAGCTGTTTTTT. The full variable domain, with the rest looked up from reference TRBV14 and TRBJ2-2, is EAGVTQFPSHSVIEKGQTVTLRCDPISGHDNLYWYRRVMGKEIKFLLHFVKESKQDESGMPNNRFLAERTGGTYSTLKVQPAELEDSGVYFCASSQWETGELFFGEGSRLTVL.

V is TRBV5-1 and J is TRBJ2-1; D unclear. The V gene lost 1 base and the J gene lost 2 bases, with 13 bases spanning the gap. The CDR3 runs to 16 residues. CDR1 and CDR2 (germline): SGHRS, YFSETQ. The CDR3 nucleotides are TGCGCCAGCAGCTTGCTCTCGCAGACGACCTACAATGAGCAGTTCTTC. Protein product: CASSLLSQTTYNEQFF. Full variable domain (remainder filled in from reference TRBV5-1 and TRBJ2-1): KAGVTQTPRYLIKTRGQQVTLSCSPISGHRSVSWYQQTPGQGLQFLFEYFSETQRNKGNFPGRFSGRQFSNSRSEMNVSTLELGDSALYLCASSLLSQTTYNEQFFGPGTRLTVL.

The rearrangement uses TRBV7-2 and TRBJ1-2; the D is unclear. Germline V gene data show CDR1 as SGHTA and CDR2 as FQGNSA. Trimming took off 1 base at V and 4 bases at J, with 16 bases between the two ends. The CDR3 is made up of 16 amino acids. CDR3 amino acids: CASSLGLSREFYGYTF. The CDR3 DNA sequence: TGTGCCAGCAGCTTAGGTTTGAGTAGGGAATTCTATGGCTACACCTTC.

The V call is TRBV7-2, the J call TRBJ1-5; D possibly corresponds to TRBD1 (6 bases). Germline CDR1 and CDR2: SGHTA and FQGNSA. This CDR3 spans 14 amino acids. V lost 3 bases and J 4 bases, leaving 10 bases between the germline ends. In nucleotides, the CDR3 is TGTGCCAGCAGCTTCTACGGGACAAATCAGCCCCAGCATTTT. Translating gives CASSFYGTNQPQHF.

The rearrangement links TRBV6-6 to TRBJ1-2, with D perhaps TRBD1 (5 bases). V gave up 5 bases and J gave up 4 bases, with 14 bases separating them. Germline assignment: CDR1 MNHNY and CDR2 SVGAGI (reference sequence). The CDR3 covers 14 residues. This chain's CDR3 is CASSATDSGYGYTF. CDR3 coding DNA: TGTGCCAGCAGTGCGACCGACAGTGGCTATGGCTACACCTTC.

This chain links TRBV18 with TRBJ2-7; 7 bases fit TRBD1. The CDR3 extends over 15 amino acids. Trimming at V came to 1 base and at J to 4 bases, leaving 7 bases not matched to a gene. CDR1 is KGHSH and CDR2 is LQKENI in the germline V gene. CDR3 amino acids: CASSPRQGYRYEQYF. The DNA of the CDR3 is TGTGCCAGCTCACCACGACAGGGCTACCGTTACGAGCAGTACTTC.

The rearrangement links TRBV18 to TRBJ2-5; 8 nucleotides agree with TRBD1. The CDR3 is 16 residues long. Per the germline V gene, CDR1 is KGHSH and CDR2 is LQKENI. V dropped 4 bases and J dropped 5; count of bases not matched to a gene: 12. The CDR3 is CASSRLSTGARETQYF. The CDR3 DNA sequence: TGTGCCAGCTCACGCTTGTCGACAGGGGCACGGGAGACCCAGTACTTC.

The V gene is TRBV19, the J gene TRBJ1-6; D possibly corresponds to TRBD1 (5 bases). V lost 9 bases to trimming and J lost 0 bases, with 15 bases between them. Germline lookup yields CDR1 LNHDA and CDR2 SQIVND (reference sequence). The CDR3 spans 16 residues. The CDR3 DNA reads as TGTGCCAGAGAACAGGAGAAGAGCTCCTATAATTCACCCCTCCACTTT. Translating it yields CAREQEKSSYNSPLHF. Together with reference TRBV19 and TRBJ1-6, the CDR3 gives the full variable domain: DGGITQSPKYLFRKEGQNVTLSCEQNLNHDAMYWYRQDPGQGLRLIYYSQIVNDFQKGDIAEGYSVSREKKESFPLTVTSAQKNPTAFYLCAREQEKSSYNSPLHFGNGTRLTVT.

The chain recombines TRBV7-9 with TRBJ2-3; 11 positions agree with TRBD2. Germline lookup yields CDR1 SEHNR and CDR2 FQNEAQ (reference sequence). V trimming: 2 bases; J trimming: 3 bases; junction bases outside the gene matches: 1. This CDR3 is built from 15 residues. In nucleotides, the CDR3 is TGTGCCAGCAGCTTACCTAGCGGGAGGACAGATACGCAGTATTTT. Translating it yields CASSLPSGRTDTQYF.

The chain couples TRBV14 to TRBJ2-7; the match to TRBD2 covers 12 bases. This CDR3 is 14 amino acids long. Trimming took 6 bases from V and 9 from J; bases not matched to a gene: 9. Germline values: CDR1 SGHDN, CDR2 FVKESK. The CDR3: CASSLSSGRAVQYF. The CDR3 DNA follows: TGTGCCAGCAGTCTCTCTAGCGGGAGGGCCGTGCAGTACTTC.

The chain joins TRBV18 to TRBJ1-1, with D perhaps TRBD1 (5 bases). The V end lost 3 bases, the J end lost 1 base, and 12 bases lay between the germline ends. The CDR3 is made up of 15 amino acids. Germline assignment: CDR1 KGHSH and CDR2 LQKENI. CDR3 sequence: CASSPVSTENTEAFF. For the CDR3, the DNA is TGTGCCAGCTCACCGGTTTCGACAGAGAACACTGAAGCTTTCTTT.

The chain uses TRBV7-9 and TRBJ2-2, with 12 bases lining up with TRBD2. Per germline, CDR1 SEHNR and CDR2 FQNEAQ (reference sequence). The V segment lost 5 bases and the J segment 5 bases; nucleotides outside the gene matches: 6. The CDR3 is 16 amino acids. CDR3 sequence reads: CASSETSGRRTGELFF. CDR3 sequence (DNA): TGTGCCAGCAGCGAGACTAGCGGGAGACGTACCGGGGAGCTGTTTTTT.

V gene TRBV1 combines with J gene TRBJ1-2; the DNA was not compared with TRBD1, the D call given in the table. TRBV1 is a pseudogene locus. The CDR3 extends over 13 amino acids. The CDR3 loop reads CTSSPGVAYGYTF. The DNA of the CDR3 is TGCACCAGCAGCCCAGGGGTCGCATATGGCTACACCTTC.

The V and J genes are TRBV5-1 and TRBJ2-7; 7 bases fit TRBD1. Germline assignment: CDR1 SGHRS and CDR2 YFSETQ. The CDR3 totals 15 residues. V gave up 2 bases and J gave up 0 bases; unmatched junction bases: 5. Here the CDR3 DNA reads TGCGCCAGCAGCTTTCGCCGGGACAGCTCCTACGAGCAGTACTTC. It codes for CASSFRRDSSYEQYF.

The genes are TRBV27 and TRBJ2-7; the D is unclear. Germline V gene lookup returns CDR1 MNHEY and CDR2 SMNVEV (reference sequence). CDR3 length: 16 residues. The V and J ends lost 0 bases and 7 bases respectively, with 19 bases between them. CDR3 loop: CASSLSPFLFGREQYF. In nucleotides, the CDR3 is TGTGCCAGCAGTTTATCCCCGTTCTTATTTGGACGGGAGCAGTACTTC.

The gene calls are TRBV6-5 and TRBJ1-1, with D maybe TRBD1 (6 bases). There are 14 residues in the CDR3. CDR1 MNHEY and CDR2 SVGAGI come from the germline V gene. With 6 bases removed from V and 5 bases from J, the gap between germline ends came to 16 bases. The CDR3: CASRNYLQGTEAFF. In DNA, the CDR3 is TGTGCCAGCAGGAACTACCTACAGGGAACTGAAGCTTTCTTT.

The chain couples TRBV28 to TRBJ1-5, with D maybe TRBD1 (5 bases). V lost 2 bases and J lost 3, with 11 bases in between. This CDR3 comprises 15 residues. Germline lookup yields CDR1 MDHEN and CDR2 SYDVKM. CDR3 loop: CASSLNQGTNQPQHF. The CDR3 DNA sequence: TGTGCCAGCAGTTTAAACCAGGGAACCAATCAGCCCCAGCATTTT. The full variable domain, rest sourced from reference TRBV28 and TRBJ1-5, is DVKVTQSSRYLVKRTGEKVFLECVQDMDHENMFWYRQDPGLGLRLIYFSYDVKMKEKGDIPEGYSVSREKKERFSLILESASTNQTSMYLCASSLNQGTNQPQHFGDGTRLSIL.

The gene calls are TRBV2 and TRBJ2-3, with a tentative D call TRBD1 (5 bases). This CDR3 is built from 15 residues. The germline V gene encodes CDR1 SNHLY and CDR2 FYNNEI. The germline V and J ends were trimmed by 1 base and 0 bases, with 8 bases remaining between them. The CDR3 protein is CASSEGWGSTDTQYF. The CDR3 bases are TGTGCCAGCAGTGAAGGGTGGGGCAGCACAGATACGCAGTATTTT.

Written as DNA, the CDR3 is TGTGCCTGGACTAGCGGCCGATACAATGAGCAGTTCTTC. The encoded protein is CAWTSGRYNEQFF. The chain links TRBV30 to TRBJ2-1; 7 nucleotides agree with TRBD2. Germline values: CDR1 GTSNPN, CDR2 SVGIG (reference sequence). The CDR3 runs 13 residues. With V trimmed by 4 bases and J by 4 bases, 4 bases remained unmatched.